This T cell receptor (beta chain) was observed in a study of blood T cell repertoires in COVID-19. Germline V lookup: CDR1 MNHEY, CDR2 SMNVEV (reference sequence). Trimming shortened V by 2 bases and J by 5 bases, and 15 bases separated the two germline ends. This CDR3 is 15 amino acids long. Measured with immunoSEQ multiplex PCR; TCRdb has only the in-frame clones, and not every one. The sample lists roughly 260,000 clones; about 80% were seen once. Details on this clone: Other DNA sequences in the same sample also yield this CDR3.

The V and J genes are TRBV27 and TRBJ1-1, with D possibly matching TRBD1 (5 bases). The sample comprised PBMCs or T cells enriched from blood (not recorded which). The TCR sequence derives from a woman aged 40 to 50 who had been exposed to COVID-19. CDR3 DNA: TGTGCCAGCAGTTTAGGCCAGGGTTTTAGGACTGAAGCTTTCTTT. Translating it yields CASSLGQGFRTEAFF.